The clone carrying this TCR beta chain was detected only once. This record comes from a study of blood T cell repertoires in COVID-19. Study-level background: PBMCs, B-cell-depleted T cells, or T cells were the source of the cDNA or gDNA that made up the material.

CDR1 MDHEN and CDR2 SYDVKM come from the germline V gene. This CDR3 region has 13 residues. V was shortened by 7 bases and J by 1 base, with 10 bases between the two germline ends. Original methodology: Researchers report that nucleated cell counts were estimated from reference gene primer amplification. The repertoire was sequenced with immunoSEQ multiplex PCR; TCRdb's copy has only in-frame clones and lacks some. V and J calls and clone size are given by that table; D and trimming were obtained from the DNA. The sample has 120,000 to 150,000 clones, 70% to 85% seen once. The rearrangement joins TRBV28 to TRBJ2-5; D is possibly TRBD2 (5 bases). This TCR derives from an elderly woman in a cohort sampled during active or convalescent COVID-19. Sequences were obtained from peripheral blood. CDR3 DNA sequence: TGTGCCAGCATCCTCCGGGGCCAAGAGACCCAGTACTTC. It translates to CASILRGQETQYF.